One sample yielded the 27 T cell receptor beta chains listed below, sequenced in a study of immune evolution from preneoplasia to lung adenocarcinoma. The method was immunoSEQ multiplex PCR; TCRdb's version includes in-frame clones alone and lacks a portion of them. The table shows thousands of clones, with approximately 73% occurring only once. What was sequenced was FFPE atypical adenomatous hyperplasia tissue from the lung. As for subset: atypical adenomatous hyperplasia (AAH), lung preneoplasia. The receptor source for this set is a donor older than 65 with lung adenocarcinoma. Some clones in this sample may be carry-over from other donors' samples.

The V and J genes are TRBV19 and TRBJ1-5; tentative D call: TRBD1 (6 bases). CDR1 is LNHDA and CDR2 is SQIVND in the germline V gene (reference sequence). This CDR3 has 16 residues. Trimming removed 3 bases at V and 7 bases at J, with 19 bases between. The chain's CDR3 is CASSIPQGSTGQPQHF. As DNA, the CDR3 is TGTGCCAGTAGTATCCCCCAGGGGTCGACGGGACAGCCCCAGCATTTT.

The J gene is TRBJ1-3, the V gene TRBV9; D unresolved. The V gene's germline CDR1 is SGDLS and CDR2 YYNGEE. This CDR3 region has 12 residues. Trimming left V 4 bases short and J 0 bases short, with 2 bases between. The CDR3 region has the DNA TGTGCCAGCAGCCGCTCTGGAAACACCATATATTTT. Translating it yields CASSRSGNTIYF. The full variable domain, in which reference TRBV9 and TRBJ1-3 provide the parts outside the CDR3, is DSGVTQTPKHLITATGQRVTLRCSPRSGDLSVYWYQQSLDQGLQFLIQYYNGEERAKGNILERFSAQQFPDLHSELNLSSLELGDSALYFCASSRSGNTIYFGEGSWLTVV.

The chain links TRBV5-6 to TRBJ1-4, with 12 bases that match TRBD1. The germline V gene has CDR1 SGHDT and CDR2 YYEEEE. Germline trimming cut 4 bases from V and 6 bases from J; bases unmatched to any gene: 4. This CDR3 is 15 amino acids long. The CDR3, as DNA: TGTGCCAGCAGCCTAGGGACAGGGGGCTATGAAAAACTGTTTTTT. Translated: CASSLGTGGYEKLFF.

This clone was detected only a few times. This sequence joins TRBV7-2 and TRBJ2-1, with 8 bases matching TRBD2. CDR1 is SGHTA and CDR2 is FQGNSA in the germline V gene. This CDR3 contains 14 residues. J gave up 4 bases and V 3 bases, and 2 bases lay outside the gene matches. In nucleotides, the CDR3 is TGTGCCAGCAGCTTGCGGGGGGAATACAATGAGCAGTTCTTC. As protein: CASSLRGEYNEQFF. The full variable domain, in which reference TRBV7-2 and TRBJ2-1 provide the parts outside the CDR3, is GAGVSQSPSNKVTEKGKDVELRCDPISGHTALYWYRQSLGQGLEFLIYFQGNSAPDKSGLPSDRFSAERTGGSVSTLTIQRTQQEDSAVYLCASSLRGEYNEQFFGPGTRLTVL.

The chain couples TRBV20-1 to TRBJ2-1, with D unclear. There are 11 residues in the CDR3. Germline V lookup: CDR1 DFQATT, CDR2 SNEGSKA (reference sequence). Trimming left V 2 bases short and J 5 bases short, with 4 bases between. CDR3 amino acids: CSARYDNEQFF. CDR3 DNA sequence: TGCAGTGCTAGATATGACAATGAGCAGTTCTTC.

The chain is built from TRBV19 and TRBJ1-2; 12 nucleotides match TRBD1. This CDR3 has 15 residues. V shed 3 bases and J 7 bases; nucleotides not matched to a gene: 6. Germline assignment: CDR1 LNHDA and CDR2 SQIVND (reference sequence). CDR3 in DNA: TGTGCCAGTAGTATTGGGGACAGGGGGCTCGGTGGCTACACCTTC. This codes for CASSIGDRGLGGYTF.

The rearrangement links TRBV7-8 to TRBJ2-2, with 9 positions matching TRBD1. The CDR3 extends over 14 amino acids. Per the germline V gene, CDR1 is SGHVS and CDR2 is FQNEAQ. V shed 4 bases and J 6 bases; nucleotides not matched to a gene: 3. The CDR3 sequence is CASSWGTGPGELFF. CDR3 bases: TGTGCCAGCAGCTGGGGGACAGGGCCCGGGGAGCTGTTTTTT.

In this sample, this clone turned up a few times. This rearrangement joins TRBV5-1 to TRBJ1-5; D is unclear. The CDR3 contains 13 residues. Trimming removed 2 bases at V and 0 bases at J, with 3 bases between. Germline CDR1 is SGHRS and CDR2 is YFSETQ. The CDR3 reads CASSLNSNQPQHF. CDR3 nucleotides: TGCGCCAGCAGCTTAAATAGCAATCAGCCCCAGCATTTT.

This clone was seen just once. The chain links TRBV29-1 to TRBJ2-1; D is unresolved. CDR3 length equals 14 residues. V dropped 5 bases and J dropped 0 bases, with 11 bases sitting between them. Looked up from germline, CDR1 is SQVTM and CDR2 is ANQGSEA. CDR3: CSVRGESSYNEQFF. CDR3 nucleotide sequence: TGCAGCGTTCGAGGCGAGAGCTCCTACAATGAGCAGTTCTTC.

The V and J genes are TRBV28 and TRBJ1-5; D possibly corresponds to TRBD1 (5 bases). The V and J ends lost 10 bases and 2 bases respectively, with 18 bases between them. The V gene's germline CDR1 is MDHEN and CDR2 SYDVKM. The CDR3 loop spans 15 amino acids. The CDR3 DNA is TGTGCCACCGGAGACAGTTTTGAGGGCAATCAGCCCCAGCATTTT. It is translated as CATGDSFEGNQPQHF.

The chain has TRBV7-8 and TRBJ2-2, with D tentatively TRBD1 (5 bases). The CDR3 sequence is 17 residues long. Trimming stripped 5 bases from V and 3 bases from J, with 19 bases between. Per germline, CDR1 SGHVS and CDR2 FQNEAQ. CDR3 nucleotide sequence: TGTGCCAGCAGCCCAATACGCAGGGCCTTGGACACCGGGGAGCTGTTTTTT. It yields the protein CASSPIRRALDTGELFF.

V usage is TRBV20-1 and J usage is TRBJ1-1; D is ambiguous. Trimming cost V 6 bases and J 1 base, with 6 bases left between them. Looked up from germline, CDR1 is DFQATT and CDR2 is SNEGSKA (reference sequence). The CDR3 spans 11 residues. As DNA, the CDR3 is TGCAGTGCCTCAGCGAACACTGAAGCTTTCTTT. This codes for CSASANTEAFF.

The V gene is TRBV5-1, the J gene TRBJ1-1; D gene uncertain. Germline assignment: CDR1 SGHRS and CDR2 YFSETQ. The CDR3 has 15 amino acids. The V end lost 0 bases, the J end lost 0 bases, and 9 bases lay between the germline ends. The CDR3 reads CASSLDLGLNTEAFF. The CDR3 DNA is TGCGCCAGCAGCTTGGATTTAGGGTTGAACACTGAAGCTTTCTTT.

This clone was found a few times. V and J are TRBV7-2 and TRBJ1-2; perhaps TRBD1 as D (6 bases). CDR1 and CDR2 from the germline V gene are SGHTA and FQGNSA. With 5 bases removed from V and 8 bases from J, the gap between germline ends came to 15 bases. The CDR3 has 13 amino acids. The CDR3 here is CASSTLGASGYTF. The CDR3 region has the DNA TGTGCCAGCAGCACGCTGGGGGCCAGCGGCTACACCTTC.

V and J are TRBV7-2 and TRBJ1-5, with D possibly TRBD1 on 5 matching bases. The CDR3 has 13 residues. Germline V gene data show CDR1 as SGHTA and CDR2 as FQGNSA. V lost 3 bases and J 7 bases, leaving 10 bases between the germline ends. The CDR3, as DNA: TGTGCCAGCAGCTTCGAGGGGAGGCAGCCCCAGCATTTT. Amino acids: CASSFEGRQPQHF.

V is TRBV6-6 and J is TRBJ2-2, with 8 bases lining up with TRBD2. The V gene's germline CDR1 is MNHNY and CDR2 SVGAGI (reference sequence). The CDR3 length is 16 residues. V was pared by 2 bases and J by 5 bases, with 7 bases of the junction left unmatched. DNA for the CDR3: TGTGCCAGCAGTTACCGGGCGGGGGGTGATACCGGGGAGCTGTTTTTT. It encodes CASSYRAGGDTGELFF.

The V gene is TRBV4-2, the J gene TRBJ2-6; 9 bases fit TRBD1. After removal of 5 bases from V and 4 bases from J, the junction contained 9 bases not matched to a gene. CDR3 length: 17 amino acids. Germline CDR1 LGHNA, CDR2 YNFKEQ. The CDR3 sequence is CASSGSTGGRGANVLTF. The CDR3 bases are TGTGCCAGCAGCGGCTCAACAGGGGGCAGGGGGGCCAACGTCCTGACTTTC.

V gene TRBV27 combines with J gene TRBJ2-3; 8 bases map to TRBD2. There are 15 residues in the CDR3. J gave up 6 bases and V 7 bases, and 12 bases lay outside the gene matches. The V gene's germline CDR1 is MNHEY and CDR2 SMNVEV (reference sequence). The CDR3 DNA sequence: TGTGCCAGCAATCCGGGAGGGCCCGGTGGGGATACGCAGTATTTT. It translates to CASNPGGPGGDTQYF.

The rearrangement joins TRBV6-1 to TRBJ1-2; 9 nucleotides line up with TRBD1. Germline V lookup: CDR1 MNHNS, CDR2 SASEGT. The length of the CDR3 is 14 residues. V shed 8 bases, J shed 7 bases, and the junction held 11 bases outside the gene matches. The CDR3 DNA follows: TGTGCCAGCGACTCCCAACAGGGGGCCGGTGGCTACACCTTC. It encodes CASDSQQGAGGYTF.

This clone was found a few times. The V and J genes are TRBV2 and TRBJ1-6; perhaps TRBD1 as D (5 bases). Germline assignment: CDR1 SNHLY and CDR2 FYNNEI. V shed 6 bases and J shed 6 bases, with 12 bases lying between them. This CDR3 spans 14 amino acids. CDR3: CASSGPQGNSPLHF. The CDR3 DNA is TGTGCCAGCAGCGGGCCTCAGGGTAATTCACCCCTCCACTTT. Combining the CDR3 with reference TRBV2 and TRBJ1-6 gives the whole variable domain EPEVTQTPSHQVTQMGQEVILRCVPISNHLYFYWYRQILGQKVEFLVSFYNNEISEKSEIFDDQFSVERPDGSNFTLKIRSTKLEDSAMYFCASSGPQGNSPLHFGNGTRLTVT.

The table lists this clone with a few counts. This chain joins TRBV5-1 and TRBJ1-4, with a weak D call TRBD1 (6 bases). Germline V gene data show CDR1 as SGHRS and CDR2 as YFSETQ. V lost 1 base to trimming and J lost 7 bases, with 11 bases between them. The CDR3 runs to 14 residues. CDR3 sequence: CASSLRGGAEKLFF. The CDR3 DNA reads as TGCGCCAGCAGCTTGAGAGGGGGGGCTGAAAAACTGTTTTTT.

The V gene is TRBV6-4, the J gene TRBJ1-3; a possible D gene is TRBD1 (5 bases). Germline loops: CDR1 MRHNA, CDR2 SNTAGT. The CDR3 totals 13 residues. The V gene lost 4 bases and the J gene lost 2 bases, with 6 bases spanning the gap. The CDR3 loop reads CASSAGPGNTIYF. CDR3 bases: TGTGCCAGCAGTGCAGGGCCTGGAAACACCATATATTTT.

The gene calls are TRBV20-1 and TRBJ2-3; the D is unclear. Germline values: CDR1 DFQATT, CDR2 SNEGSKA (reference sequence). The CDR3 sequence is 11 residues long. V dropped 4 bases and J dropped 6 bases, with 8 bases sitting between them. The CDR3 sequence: CSATLGDTQYF. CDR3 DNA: TGCAGTGCTACCCTAGGGGATACGCAGTATTTT.

DNA of the CDR3: TGTGCCAGCTCACCTCATCAGGCGGCCTACGAGCAGTACTTC. Amino acid sequence: CASSPHQAAYEQYF. The chain couples TRBV18 to TRBJ2-7, with no clear D. CDR1 and CDR2 (germline): KGHSH, LQKENI. Trimming took off 3 bases at V and 2 bases at J, with 11 bases between the two ends. The CDR3 contains 14 residues.

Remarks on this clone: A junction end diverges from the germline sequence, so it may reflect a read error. CDR3 nucleotides: TGCGCCAGCAGCCCCGGGACAGGGGGCATCCTAGCCAAAAACATTCAGTACTTC. It codes for CASSPGTGGILAKNIQYF. This chain links TRBV7-9 with TRBJ2-4; TRBD1 matches at 12 bases. The CDR3 runs to 18 residues. Germline lookup yields CDR1 SEHNR and CDR2 FQNEAQ (reference sequence).

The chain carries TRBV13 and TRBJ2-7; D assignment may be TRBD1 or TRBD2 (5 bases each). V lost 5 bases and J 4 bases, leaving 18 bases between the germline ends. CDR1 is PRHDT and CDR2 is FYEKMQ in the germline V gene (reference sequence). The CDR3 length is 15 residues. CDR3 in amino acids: CASSRMGVNPYEQYF. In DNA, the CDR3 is TGTGCCAGCAGCCGTATGGGGGTGAATCCATACGAGCAGTACTTC.

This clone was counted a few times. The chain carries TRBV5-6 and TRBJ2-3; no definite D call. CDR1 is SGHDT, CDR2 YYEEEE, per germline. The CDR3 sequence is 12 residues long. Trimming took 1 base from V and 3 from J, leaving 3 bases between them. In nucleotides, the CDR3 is TGTGCCAGCAGCTTGAATACAGATACGCAGTATTTT. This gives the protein CASSLNTDTQYF.